This TCR beta chain was recorded in a study of blood T cell repertoires in COVID-19. This table comes from immunoSEQ multiplex PCR, and its TCRdb copy is limited to in-frame clones, with some not included. The sample has some 250,000 clones, roughly 84% seen once. The CDR3 is 12 amino acids. Per the germline V gene, CDR1 is KGHSH and CDR2 is LQKENI. Trimming cost V 3 bases and J 5 bases, with 5 bases left between them. This sequence originates from a woman younger than 30 with acute or convalescent COVID-19. This chain connects TRBV18 to TRBJ2-1, with D possibly matching TRBD1 (5 bases). The sequenced sample was peripheral blood. CDR3 sequence reads: CASSPRDNEQFF. The CDR3 region has the DNA TGTGCCAGCTCACCCAGGGACAATGAGCAGTTCTTC.